The entry that follows covers one T cell receptor (beta chain) sequence. J gave up 12 bases and V 2 bases, and 11 bases lay outside the gene matches. Germline CDR1 is SGDLS and CDR2 is YYNGEE. The CDR3 has 14 amino acids. The protocol was immunoSEQ multiplex PCR, while the TCRdb copy is restricted to in-frame clones and leaves out a portion. The repertoire consists of 1,500 to 2,000 clones, with about 88% occurring once and the leading ten covering 4.9%. The sample originates from a study of brain metastases from non-small cell lung cancer. Source material: tumor-adjacent normal tissue. The J gene is TRBJ2-1, the V gene TRBV9; 7 nucleotides match TRBD2. This clonotype originated in a donor older than 35 with non-small cell lung cancer. The CDR3 reads CASSVAPGEGGQFF. Here the CDR3 DNA reads TGTGCCAGCAGCGTCGCACCGGGGGAGGGAGGGCAGTTCTTC.